The source of this TCR beta chain is a study of PD-1 blockade in classical Hodgkin lymphoma. Study-wide points: The authors excluded patients who started nivolumab under 1 year after ASCT. Baseline diversity in complete responders resembled that of newly diagnosed patients. Newly diagnosed patients reportedly trailed healthy donors in baseline TCR diversity.

Using immunoSEQ multiplex PCR, the repertoire was profiled, and TCRdb retains in-frame clones only, with some absent. The data contain about 20,000 clones, 76% of them singletons. V lost 4 bases and J lost 4; bases outside the gene matches: 7. The CDR3 runs 16 residues. In germline, CDR1 is SGHNT, CDR2 YYREEE (reference sequence). Turning to this clone: Its specificity is unknown.

This sample's time point: cycle 4 day 1 (C4D1), after five to seven weeks of nivolumab. All the patients suffered relapse after autologous stem cell transplantation, and brentuximab vedotin exposure differed. The sequencing used peripheral blood mononuclear cells (PBMCs), collected before the fourth cycle of nivolumab. The chain recombines TRBV5-4 with TRBJ2-7, with 14 bases lining up with TRBD2. The receptor comes from a human donor with classical Hodgkin lymphoma. The CDR3 sequence: CASSAGLAGGEYEQYF. As DNA, the CDR3 is TGTGCCAGCAGCGCCGGACTAGCGGGGGGAGAGTACGAGCAGTACTTC.